This is a list of T cell receptor beta chains from one sample in a study of blood T cell repertoires in COVID-19. This table comes from immunoSEQ multiplex PCR, and its TCRdb copy is limited to in-frame clones, with some not included. The table has roughly 78,000 clones, approximately 91% seen once. Material for sequencing was peripheral blood. The receptors come from a man aged 50 to 60 with acute or convalescent COVID-19. The CDR3 runs from the conserved cysteine through the conserved F or W. The D gene is left open where the match is weak. The size of a clone is reported for some rows only, either as once, few or many, or as a class for expanded clones.

clone_size	v_call	j_call	d_call	cdr3_aa	cdr3_nt
-	TRBV6-6	TRBJ2-7	-	CASSVISSYEQYF	TGTGCCAGCAGTGTAATCAGCTCCTACGAGCAGTACTTC
-	TRBV3-1/TRBV3-2	TRBJ1-2	TRBD1	CASSHKDRGWYGYTF	TGTGCCAGCAGCCATAAGGACAGGGGGTGGTATGGCTACACCTTC
-	TRBV28	TRBJ2-7	-	CASSLGPSFYEQYF	TGTGCCAGCAGTTTGGGGCCCTCTTTTTACGAGCAGTACTTC
-	TRBV30	TRBJ1-5	TRBD1	CAWGQGWEPQHF	TGTGCCTGGGGACAGGGCTGGGAGCCCCAGCATTTT
-	TRBV6-4	TRBJ1-5	-	CASSPEGNQPQHF	TGTGCCAGCAGCCCCGAGGGCAATCAGCCCCAGCATTTT
-	TRBV18	TRBJ2-2	-	CASSPFRDKNTGELFF	TGTGCCAGCTCACCATTCCGGGACAAGAACACCGGGGAGCTGTTTTTT
-	TRBV3-1/TRBV3-2	TRBJ1-1	-	CASSRGRDTEAFF	TGTGCCAGCAGCCGGGGCAGGGACACTGAAGCTTTCTTT
once	TRBV3-1/TRBV3-2	TRBJ2-7	TRBD2	CASSHSELAYEQYF	TGTGCCAGCAGCCATTCAGAACTAGCGTACGAGCAGTACTTC
-	TRBV7-9	TRBJ1-2	TRBD1	CASSTPGQGYGYTF	TGTGCCAGCAGCACCCCGGGACAGGGGTATGGCTACACCTTC
once	TRBV10-1	TRBJ1-4	-	CASSPQGPNEKLFF	TGCGCCAGCAGTCCTCAGGGGCCGAATGAAAAACTGTTTTTT
-	TRBV7-9	TRBJ1-1	-	CASSLEGVGNTEAFF	TGTGCCAGCAGCTTAGAGGGGGTTGGGAACACTGAAGCTTTCTTT
-	TRBV16	TRBJ1-5	-	CASSQGGGQPQHF	TGTGCCAGCAGCCAAGGGGGAGGGCAGCCCCAGCATTTT
-	TRBV30	TRBJ1-3	-	CAWSGTSGNTIYF	TGTGCCTGGTCCGGGACATCTGGAAACACCATATATTTT
-	TRBV3-1/TRBV3-2	TRBJ2-1	TRBD2	CASSQVVAGAYNEQFF	TGTGCCAGCAGCCAAGTTGTAGCGGGGGCCTACAATGAGCAGTTCTTC
-	TRBV6-2/TRBV6-3	TRBJ1-2	-	CASSYSGVGTGAGYTF	TGTGCCAGCAGTTACTCGGGTGTGGGGACGGGAGCTGGCTACACCTTC
-	TRBV29-1	TRBJ1-2	-	CTPEGVLGPNYGYTF	TGCACCCCCGAAGGGGTCCTGGGTCCTAACTATGGCTACACCTTC
-	TRBV4-1	TRBJ1-5	-	CASSQDIRQNSNQPQHF	TGCGCCAGCAGCCAAGATATCCGACAGAATAGCAATCAGCCCCAGCATTTT
-	TRBV6-5	TRBJ2-7	-	CASSTDREAYEQYF	TGTGCCAGCAGCACGGACAGAGAGGCCTACGAGCAGTACTTC
-	TRBV5-1	TRBJ2-3	TRBD1	CASSLNPGTAPTDTQYF	TGCGCCAGCAGCTTGAACCCCGGGACAGCACCCACAGATACGCAGTATTTT
-	TRBV19	TRBJ2-7	-	CASSITGYPEQYF	TGTGCCAGTAGTATAACGGGGTATCCCGAGCAGTACTTC
few	TRBV11-2	TRBJ1-4	TRBD1	CASSLLPGGREKLFF	TGTGCCAGCAGCTTACTGCCAGGGGGCAGGGAAAAACTGTTTTTT
-	TRBV15	TRBJ2-5	-	CATSRDGDSAETQYF	TGTGCCACCAGCAGAGATGGGGATAGCGCGGAGACCCAGTACTTC
few	TRBV11-2	TRBJ2-7	TRBD1	CASSLGQGDEQYF	TGTGCCAGCAGCTTAGGGCAGGGGGACGAGCAGTACTTC
-	TRBV9	TRBJ2-6	-	CASSVQGLGANVLTF	TGTGCCAGCAGCGTTCAGGGGCTAGGGGCCAACGTCCTGACTTTC
-	TRBV3-1/TRBV3-2	TRBJ1-1	TRBD1	CASSQYPGQGSDTEAFF	TGTGCCAGCAGCCAATATCCGGGACAGGGGTCGGACACTGAAGCTTTCTTT
-	TRBV18	TRBJ1-2	TRBD1	CASSPRASGQGYGYTF	TGTGCCAGCTCTCCTAGAGCGTCAGGACAGGGGTATGGCTACACCTTC
-	TRBV9	TRBJ1-3	-	CASSPPRWQDSGNTIYF	TGTGCCAGCAGCCCCCCCCGCTGGCAGGACTCTGGAAACACCATATATTTT
-	TRBV19	TRBJ1-1	TRBD1	CASSLGGENTEAFF	TGTGCCAGTAGCCTAGGGGGCGAAAACACTGAAGCTTTCTTT
-	TRBV15	TRBJ2-5	-	CATSTRNPGETQYF	TGTGCCACCAGCACCAGGAACCCTGGGGAGACCCAGTACTTC
-	TRBV21-1	TRBJ2-7	-	CASPAPGTGAYEQYF	TGTGCCAGCCCCGCTCCCGGGACAGGGGCCTACGAGCAGTACTTC
-	TRBV7-6	TRBJ2-3	TRBD2	CASSLAAASGGTDTQYF	TGTGCCAGCAGCTTAGCGGCCGCTAGCGGGGGGACAGATACGCAGTATTTT
-	TRBV27	TRBJ2-1	TRBD2	CASSRPAGGSSYNEQFF	TGTGCCAGCAGTAGACCCGCGGGCGGGAGCTCCTACAATGAGCAGTTCTTC
once	TRBV5-1	TRBJ1-1	TRBD1	CASSTKGAREKAFF	TGCGCCAGCAGCACAAAGGGGGCGAGGGAAAAAGCTTTCTTT
-	TRBV5-4	TRBJ1-1	TRBD1	CASSLPGTANTEAFF	TGTGCCAGCAGCTTGCCCGGGACAGCAAACACTGAAGCTTTCTTT
-	TRBV29-1	TRBJ1-2	TRBD1	CSVEGTDYGYTF	TGCAGCGTTGAGGGGACAGACTATGGCTACACCTTC
-	TRBV10-3	TRBJ2-7	TRBD1	CAISGGQAYEQYF	TGTGCCATCAGTGGGGGACAGGCCTACGAGCAGTACTTC
-	TRBV4-1	TRBJ2-1	TRBD1	CASSQVPDRVNEQFF	TGCGCCAGCAGCCAAGTTCCCGACAGGGTGAATGAGCAGTTCTTC
-	TRBV19	TRBJ1-5	-	CATGQSVYQPQHF	TGTGCCACCGGACAGAGTGTTTATCAGCCCCAGCATTTT
-	TRBV7-3	TRBJ1-3	TRBD1	CASSLQGASGNTIYF	TGTGCCAGCAGCTTACAGGGGGCTTCTGGAAACACCATATATTTT
-	TRBV7-6	TRBJ1-1	-	CASSLGDPGVMNTEAFF	TGTGCCAGCAGCTTAGGGGATCCAGGGGTAATGAACACTGAAGCTTTCTTT
-	TRBV7-8	TRBJ1-5	-	CASSSVQGGNQPQHF	TGTGCCAGCAGCTCAGTTCAGGGAGGAAATCAGCCCCAGCATTTT
-	TRBV5-4	TRBJ2-5	TRBD1	CASSADRGRETQYF	TGTGCCAGCAGCGCGGACAGGGGGCGGGAGACCCAGTACTTC
-	TRBV11-3	TRBJ2-1	-	CASSLVLTGYVNEQFF	TGTGCCAGCAGCTTAGTCCTTACAGGGTACGTTAATGAGCAGTTCTTC
-	TRBV21-1	TRBJ2-3	-	CASSKGTGGDTDTQYF	TGTGCCAGCAGCAAGGGGACAGGGGGTGATACAGATACGCAGTATTTT
-	TRBV6-5	TRBJ2-5	TRBD1	CASNLGQGLQETQYF	TGTGCCAGCAACCTGGGACAGGGTCTGCAAGAGACCCAGTACTTC
-	TRBV19	TRBJ1-5	-	CASSMEHSNQPQHF	TGTGCCAGTAGTATGGAGCATAGCAATCAGCCCCAGCATTTT
-	TRBV3-1/TRBV3-2	TRBJ1-3	-	CASSQRSQGNTIYF	TGTGCCAGCAGCCAAAGATCTCAGGGAAACACCATATATTTT
-	TRBV5-1	TRBJ1-1	TRBD1	CASSTGGNTEAFF	TGCGCCAGCAGCACAGGGGGCAACACTGAAGCTTTCTTT
-	TRBV28	TRBJ1-2	-	CASSGQAAYTF	TGTGCCAGCAGTGGACAAGCCGCCTACACCTTC
-	TRBV5-6	TRBJ1-2	-	CASSLRPVPYGYTF	TGTGCCAGCAGCTTGCGTCCCGTTCCTTATGGCTACACCTTC
-	TRBV14	TRBJ1-2	-	CASSQGTSRTLGYTF	TGTGCCAGCAGCCAAGGGACAAGTAGAACCCTGGGCTACACCTTC
once	TRBV4-2	TRBJ1-4	TRBD1	CASSQPPGGAGGTNEKLFF	TGTGCCAGCAGCCAACCCCCAGGGGGCGCGGGCGGAACTAATGAAAAACTGTTTTTT
-	TRBV19	TRBJ1-5	-	CASSVQGGNQPQHF	TGTGCCAGTAGTGTCCAAGGGGGCAATCAGCCCCAGCATTTT
-	TRBV23-1	TRBJ1-4	-	CASSQFGKSNEKLFF	TGCGCCAGCAGTCAATTCGGGAAATCTAATGAAAAACTGTTTTTT